This passage covers 22 T cell receptor beta chains from one sample sequenced in a study of human T cells and chemical hapten exposure. TCRdb passed the RACE reads through MiXCR, listing each CDR3 protein once. The top ten hold roughly 1.6% of the sample, which has about 46,000 distinct CDR3 sequences, approximately 4.5% seen once. The sample's time point: healthy volunteer bleed at 2 weeks. Researchers extracted total RNA from unfractionated whole blood. Material for sequencing was whole blood. The receptors were gathered from a female donor in good health. Some clones in this sample may be carry-over from other donors' samples.

This clonotype has ten or more counts. The chain uses TRBV20-1 and TRBJ1-2; tentative D call: TRBD1 (5 bases). This CDR3 is 14 amino acids long. The V end was cut by 6 bases, the J end by 7 bases, with 21 bases between. The germline V gene encodes CDR1 DFQATT and CDR2 SNEGSKA (reference sequence). In DNA form, the CDR3 reads TGCAGTGCCCAAACCGCGGGGGTGAAGGGTGGCTACACCTTC. It encodes CSAQTAGVKGGYTF.

This clonotype was seen a few times. The rearrangement links TRBV29-1 to TRBJ2-5; D possibly matches TRBD1 or TRBD2 (6 bases each). Trimming removed 7 bases at V and 5 bases at J, with 14 bases between. Looked up from germline, CDR1 is SQVTM and CDR2 is ANQGSEA. The CDR3 has 12 residues. The CDR3 sequence is CSGEGGSETQYF. Written as DNA, the CDR3 is TGCAGCGGTGAGGGGGGTAGCGAGACCCAGTACTTC. Together with reference TRBV29-1 and TRBJ2-5, the CDR3 gives the full variable domain: SAVISQKPSRDICQRGTSLTIQCQVDSQVTMMFWYRQQPGQSLTLIATANQGSEATYESGFVIDKFPISRPNLTFSTLTVSNMSPEDSSIYLCSGEGGSETQYFGPGTRLLVL.

This clonotype was detected many times. This chain links TRBV7-3 with TRBJ2-3; 7 bases are a match to TRBD2. V lost 4 bases and J lost 6; bases outside the gene matches: 7. There are 14 residues in the CDR3. The germline gives CDR1 SGHTA, CDR2 FQGTGA. The chain's CDR3 is CASSSGGPGDTQYF. CDR3 nucleotides: TGTGCCAGCAGCTCGGGAGGTCCGGGGGATACGCAGTATTTT.

This clonotype was counted ten times or more. This chain links TRBV25-1 with TRBJ1-6; D perhaps matches TRBD1 (5 bases). The CDR3 totals 15 residues. The V gene lost 0 bases and the J gene lost 4 bases, with 7 bases spanning the gap. Germline V gene lookup returns CDR1 MGHDK and CDR2 SYGVNS. CDR3 coding DNA: TGTGCCAGCAGTGAATATAGGGGATATAATTCACCCCTCCACTTT. This gives the protein CASSEYRGYNSPLHF. The entire variable domain, with the rest obtained from reference TRBV25-1 and TRBJ1-6, is as follows: EADIYQTPRYLVIGTGKKITLECSQTMGHDKMYWYQQDPGMELHLIHYSYGVNSTEKGDLSSESTVSRIRTEHFPLTLESARPSHTSQYLCASSEYRGYNSPLHFGNGTRLTVT.

This clonotype was counted ten times or more. J is TRBJ2-3 and V is TRBV7-3; 15 bases match TRBD2. The V segment lost 4 bases and the J segment 4 bases; nucleotides outside the gene matches: 3. The CDR3 runs to 16 residues. CDR1 SGHTA and CDR2 FQGTGA come from the germline V gene. In DNA form, the CDR3 reads TGTGCCAGCAGCTCGGGACTAGCGGGGGGCGCAGATACGCAGTATTTT. Protein: CASSSGLAGGADTQYF.

This clonotype has ten or more counts. J is TRBJ1-1 and V is TRBV7-8; D uncertain. This CDR3 region has 13 residues. Germline V gives CDR1 SGHVS, CDR2 FQNEAQ. V dropped 0 bases and J dropped 7 bases, with 9 bases sitting between them. CDR3 sequence reads: CASSLAFESEAFF. CDR3 nucleotide sequence: TGTGCCAGCAGCTTAGCTTTCGAGAGTGAAGCTTTCTTT. The variable domain in full, completed from reference TRBV7-8 and TRBJ1-1, reads GAGVSQSPRYKVAKRGQDVALRCDPISGHVSLFWYQQALGQGPEFLTYFQNEAQLDKSGLPSDRFFAERPEGSVSTLKIQRTQQEDSAVYLCASSLAFESEAFFGQGTRLTVV.

This clonotype was seen many times. The chain carries TRBV6-2 or TRBV6-3 and TRBJ2-7; 9 bases match TRBD1. The ends lost 6 bases at V and 2 bases at J; junction bases unmatched: 5. This CDR3 comprises 14 residues. Germline CDR1 is MNHEY and CDR2 is SVGEGT. The CDR3 region has the DNA TGTGCCAGCAGGAACCGGACAGGGGCCTACGAGCAGTACTTC. Translation gives CASRNRTGAYEQYF.

This clonotype has ten or more counts. The chain couples TRBV4-2 to TRBJ2-1; D is uncertain. The V end lost 0 bases, the J end lost 0 bases, and 15 bases lay between the germline ends. The CDR3 runs 18 residues. In germline, CDR1 is LGHNA, CDR2 YNFKEQ. The DNA for the CDR3 is TGTGCCAGCAGCCAAGACACTGGGATTTCGAGCTCCTACAATGAGCAGTTCTTC. It is translated as CASSQDTGISSSYNEQFF.

This clonotype was seen ten or more times. For the CDR3, the DNA is TGCAGTGCTAGAGTCGGGACAGGGGTCCAGGAGCAGTACTTC. Residues: CSARVGTGVQEQYF. The chain has TRBV20-1 and TRBJ2-7; 10 bases are a match to TRBD1. The CDR3 is 14 residues long. V dropped 1 base and J dropped 7; count of bases not matched to a gene: 7. Germline CDR1 is DFQATT and CDR2 is SNEGSKA (reference sequence).

This clonotype turned up a few times. DNA of the CDR3: TGTGCCAGCTCGGGAACTAGCGACTCCTACGAGCAGTACTTC. Protein product: CASSGTSDSYEQYF. The chain couples TRBV6-6 to TRBJ2-7, with 7 positions matching TRBD2. Germline CDR1 and CDR2: MNHNY and SVGAGI (reference sequence). V was clipped by 8 bases and J by 0 bases; unmatched bases: 7. CDR3 length equals 14 residues.

This clonotype was seen repeatedly, ten times or more. This chain uses TRBV20-1 with TRBJ1-1, with TRBD1 identical over 7 bases. Germline V CDR1 and CDR2: DFQATT, SNEGSKA (reference sequence). This CDR3 is built from 14 residues. The V and J ends lost 5 bases and 4 bases, in that order; junction bases with no gene match: 10. CDR3 in DNA: TGCAGTGCTCCCCTCGACAGGGTCGGCACTGAAGCTTTCTTT. It is translated as CSAPLDRVGTEAFF.

This clonotype occurred many times. The chain employs TRBV6-5 and TRBJ2-1; D tentatively fits TRBD1 or TRBD2 (7 bases each). The germline V gene has CDR1 MNHEY and CDR2 SVGAGI. The CDR3 is made up of 14 amino acids. The V end lost 4 bases, the J end lost 7 bases, and 14 bases lay between the germline ends. The CDR3 here is CASSSGRGGNEQFF. CDR3 DNA: TGTGCCAGCAGTTCCGGCAGGGGGGGTAATGAGCAGTTCTTC.

This clonotype occurred many times. The rearrangement joins TRBV7-8 to TRBJ2-7, with a weak D call TRBD2 (5 bases). The V end was cut by 2 bases, the J end by 6 bases, with 14 bases between. CDR3 length: 14 amino acids. Germline V gene data show CDR1 as SGHVS and CDR2 as FQNEAQ. The CDR3 DNA follows: TGTGCCAGCAGCTTATATTCGGGGTGGGGCGAGCAGTACTTC. Its protein is CASSLYSGWGEQYF. Variable domain in full (rest from reference TRBV7-8 and TRBJ2-7): GAGVSQSPRYKVAKRGQDVALRCDPISGHVSLFWYQQALGQGPEFLTYFQNEAQLDKSGLPSDRFFAERPEGSVSTLKIQRTQQEDSAVYLCASSLYSGWGEQYFGPGTRLTVT.

At least ten counts were recorded for this clonotype. The V gene is TRBV7-9, the J gene TRBJ1-3; D not certain. Trimming took off 5 bases at V and 5 bases at J, with 19 bases between the two ends. Germline loops: CDR1 SEHNR, CDR2 FQNEAQ (reference sequence). This CDR3 has 16 residues. CDR3 protein: CASSDEGGRKRNTIYF. The CDR3 region has the DNA TGTGCCAGCAGCGATGAGGGAGGGAGGAAGAGAAACACCATATATTTT.

This clonotype was seen ten or more times. The CDR3 sequence is CAGLQGNYGYTF. CDR3 nucleotides: TGTGCCGGCCTACAGGGAAACTATGGCTACACCTTC. V gene TRBV6-6 combines with J gene TRBJ1-2; D is possibly TRBD1 (6 bases). V lost 11 bases and J lost 2, with 12 bases in between. Germline loops: CDR1 MNHNY, CDR2 SVGAGI (reference sequence). CDR3 length: 12 amino acids.

This clonotype has a count of ten or more. This chain links TRBV3-1 with TRBJ2-3, with 15 bases aligning to TRBD2. V trimming: 3 bases; J trimming: 0 bases; junction bases outside the gene matches: 4. Per germline, CDR1 LGHDT and CDR2 YNNKEL (reference sequence). The CDR3 has 18 residues. This CDR3 reads CASSHGTSGGTSTDTQYF. CDR3 DNA: TGTGCCAGCAGCCACGGGACTAGCGGGGGGACTAGCACAGATACGCAGTATTTT.

The chain recombines TRBV4-1 with TRBJ1-1, with 8 bases matching TRBD1. CDR1 is MGHRA, CDR2 YSYEKL, per germline. V shed 1 base and J 5 bases; nucleotides not matched to a gene: 6. This CDR3 is 15 amino acids long. Here the CDR3 reads CASSQAIRGRTEAFF. Written as DNA, the CDR3 is TGCGCCAGCAGCCAAGCGATCAGGGGGCGGACTGAAGCTTTCTTT.

This clonotype has a count of ten or more. This sequence joins TRBV4-1 and TRBJ2-7, with 7 bases that match TRBD2. J gave up 3 bases and V 3 bases, and 14 bases lay outside the gene matches. Germline V gene lookup returns CDR1 MGHRA and CDR2 YSYEKL. The CDR3 length is 17 residues. Here the CDR3 DNA reads TGCGCCAGCAGCCAGACGATATCGGGGGGTAATAACTACGAGCAGTACTTC. Translating it yields CASSQTISGGNNYEQYF.

This clonotype was observed many times. The gene calls are TRBV7-2 and TRBJ2-4, with 10 bases that match TRBD1. V dropped 3 bases and J dropped 1; count of bases not matched to a gene: 3. Germline CDR1 reads SGHTA; CDR2 reads FQGNSA. The CDR3 has 16 amino acids. CDR3 sequence: CASSLKGQGAKNIQYF. The CDR3 DNA reads as TGTGCCAGCAGCTTGAAGGGACAGGGGGCCAAAAACATTCAGTACTTC.

This clonotype was found many times. The chain employs TRBV7-8 and TRBJ1-4; D gene unclear. This CDR3 spans 17 amino acids. V shed 2 bases and J shed 3 bases, with 16 bases lying between them. Germline assignment: CDR1 SGHVS and CDR2 FQNEAQ. The CDR3 DNA sequence: TGTGCCAGCAGCTTATTGGAATTCCCTGCACCTAATGAAAAACTGTTTTTT. Its translation is CASSLLEFPAPNEKLFF. The full variable domain, rest sourced from reference TRBV7-8 and TRBJ1-4, is GAGVSQSPRYKVAKRGQDVALRCDPISGHVSLFWYQQALGQGPEFLTYFQNEAQLDKSGLPSDRFFAERPEGSVSTLKIQRTQQEDSAVYLCASSLLEFPAPNEKLFFGSGTQLSVL.

This clonotype appeared many times. The chain uses TRBV12-3 or TRBV12-4 and TRBJ2-1; D could derive from TRBD1 or TRBD2 (5 bases each). CDR3 length: 16 amino acids. V shed 2 bases and J shed 0 bases, with 11 bases lying between them. CDR3 in DNA: TGTGCCAGCAGTTTATTGGGGGTGGGCTCCTACAATGAGCAGTTCTTC. Its translation is CASSLLGVGSYNEQFF.

This clonotype was seen repeatedly, ten times or more. The chain links TRBV18 to TRBJ1-1; D unresolved. The germline V gene has CDR1 KGHSH and CDR2 LQKENI. Trimming removed 1 base at V and 0 bases at J, with 9 bases between. CDR3 length: 15 residues. The CDR3 DNA sequence: TGTGCCAGCTCACCACTGAACAGCCTGAACACTGAAGCTTTCTTT. It translates to CASSPLNSLNTEAFF.